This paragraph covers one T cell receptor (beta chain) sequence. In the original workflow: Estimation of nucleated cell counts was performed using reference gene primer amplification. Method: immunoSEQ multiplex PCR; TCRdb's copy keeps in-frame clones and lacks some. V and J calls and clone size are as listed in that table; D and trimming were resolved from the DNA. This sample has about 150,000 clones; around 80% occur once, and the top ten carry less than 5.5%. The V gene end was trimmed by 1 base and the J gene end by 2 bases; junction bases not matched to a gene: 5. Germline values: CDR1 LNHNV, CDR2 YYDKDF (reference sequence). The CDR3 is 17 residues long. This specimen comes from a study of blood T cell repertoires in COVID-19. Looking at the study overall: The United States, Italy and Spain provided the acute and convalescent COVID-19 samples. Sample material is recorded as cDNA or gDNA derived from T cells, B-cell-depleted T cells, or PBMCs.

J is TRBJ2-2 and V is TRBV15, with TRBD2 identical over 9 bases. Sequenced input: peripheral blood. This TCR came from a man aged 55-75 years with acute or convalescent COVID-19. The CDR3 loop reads CATSRVVLAGNTGELFF. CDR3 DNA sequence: TGTGCCACCAGCAGAGTCGTGCTAGCGGGAAACACCGGGGAGCTGTTTTTT.